Listed below are T cell receptor beta chains from one sample, sequenced in a study of T cell changes during pregnancy in multiple sclerosis. Produced via immunoSEQ multiplex PCR; TCRdb's table is partial and in-frame only. This sample has approximately 110,000 clones, with 80% to 95% found just once. The source was peripheral blood, collected after pregnancy. The receptors derive from a female donor with multiple sclerosis, enrolled in a pregnancy study. Both conserved end residues are part of each CDR3. The D gene is left open where the match is weak. Rows give clone size only sometimes, using once, few, many, or a class for an expanded clone.

length,D,V,J,size,CDR3,DNA
14,-,TRBV4-2,TRBJ1-2,-,CASSTKTGVDGYTF,TGTGCCAGCAGCACAAAAACCGGGGTAGATGGCTACACCTTC
14,-,TRBV5-1,TRBJ1-1,few,CASSLAVGDTEAFF,TGCGCCAGCAGCTTGGCCGTAGGGGACACTGAAGCTTTCTTT
14,-,TRBV11-2,TRBJ1-2,-,CASSLAEPNYGYTF,TGTGCCAGCAGCCTGGCCGAACCCAACTATGGCTACACCTTC
10,-,TRBV7-9,TRBJ2-7,-,CAPSPYEQYF,TGTGCCCCCTCCCCCTACGAGCAGTACTTC
15,TRBD2,TRBV7-2,TRBJ2-7,-,CASSLLAGVIYEQYF,TGTGCCAGCAGCTTGCTAGCGGGCGTAATCTACGAGCAGTACTTC
15,TRBD1,TRBV18,TRBJ2-7,-,CASSPRQGADYEQYF,TGTGCCAGCTCACCACGACAGGGGGCTGACTACGAGCAGTACTTC
19,TRBD1,TRBV2,TRBJ2-7,-,CASSRGGQGATPSSYEQYF,TGTGCCAGCAGTAGAGGGGGACAGGGTGCCACCCCGTCCTCCTACGAGCAGTACTTC
14,TRBD1,TRBV7-8,TRBJ2-1,-,CASSGRDRGHEQFF,TGTGCCAGCAGCGGCCGGGACAGGGGCCATGAGCAGTTCTTC
15,TRBD2,TRBV9,TRBJ2-5,-,CASSQGLAEQETQYF,TGTGCCAGCAGCCAGGGACTAGCGGAACAAGAGACCCAGTACTTC
14,TRBD1,TRBV18,TRBJ2-7,-,CASSPRTGSYEQYF,TGTGCCAGCTCACCCAGGACAGGGTCCTACGAGCAGTACTTC
12,-,TRBV5-1,TRBJ2-7,-,CASPAETYEQYF,TGCGCCAGTCCAGCGGAAACCTACGAGCAGTACTTC
14,-,TRBV7-8,TRBJ1-1,-,CASSLGVEYTEAFF,TGTGCCAGCAGCTTAGGTGTGGAGTACACTGAAGCTTTCTTT
15,-,TRBV5-1,TRBJ1-6,once,CASSLSTDYNSPLHF,TGCGCCAGCAGCTTGTCGACTGACTATAATTCACCCCTCCACTTT
15,-,TRBV14,TRBJ1-1,once,CASSQESGQPWEAFF,TGTGCCAGCAGCCAAGAGTCAGGGCAACCCTGGGAAGCTTTCTTT
16,TRBD1,TRBV19,TRBJ1-6,-,CASSIAGTGDNSPLHF,TGTGCCAGTAGTATTGCCGGGACAGGGGACAATTCACCCCTCCACTTT
13,TRBD1,TRBV30,TRBJ2-7,-,CAWRPGQGGEQYF,TGTGCCTGGAGGCCGGGACAGGGGGGCGAGCAGTACTTC